These 15 T cell receptor beta chains were all obtained from the same sample, sequenced in a study of T cell changes during pregnancy in multiple sclerosis. The protocol was immunoSEQ multiplex PCR, while the TCRdb copy is restricted to in-frame clones and leaves out a portion. The sample records 11,000 or so clones, around 94% being singletons. The sample in question was CD4+ T cells from peripheral blood mononuclear cells, obtained before pregnancy. The receptors stem from a female donor with multiple sclerosis, enrolled in a pregnancy study.

The V and J genes are TRBV19 and TRBJ1-2; 7 positions agree with TRBD1. Trimming took 5 bases from V and 5 from J; bases not matched to a gene: 5. Germline lookup yields CDR1 LNHDA and CDR2 SQIVND (reference sequence). The CDR3 has 13 residues. The CDR3 DNA is TGTGCCAGTAGTTCCAGGGGGACTTATGGCTACACCTTC. It yields the protein CASSSRGTYGYTF. The variable domain in full, completed from reference TRBV19 and TRBJ1-2, reads DGGITQSPKYLFRKEGQNVTLSCEQNLNHDAMYWYRQDPGQGLRLIYYSQIVNDFQKGDIAEGYSVSREKKESFPLTVTSAQKNPTAFYLCASSSRGTYGYTFGSGTRLTVV.

The chain joins TRBV6-1 to TRBJ2-7, with TRBD2 as a possible D gene (5 bases). Trimming took off 4 bases at V and 0 bases at J, with 10 bases between the two ends. Looked up from germline, CDR1 is MNHNS and CDR2 is SASEGT. CDR3 length: 14 amino acids. The CDR3 nucleotides are TGTGCCAGCAGTGTCCCGAGGGTCTCCTACGAGCAGTACTTC. Translation: CASSVPRVSYEQYF.

The chain recombines TRBV7-6 with TRBJ1-4, with D perhaps matching TRBD1 (5 bases). Germline loops: CDR1 SGHVS, CDR2 FNYEAQ. Trimming pared 5 bases from V and 3 bases from J, leaving 16 bases between. The CDR3 length is 16 residues. The CDR3 sequence is CASSPVMGGANEKLFF. Written as DNA, the CDR3 is TGTGCCAGCAGCCCAGTTATGGGGGGGGCTAATGAAAAACTGTTTTTT.

V and J are TRBV4-1 and TRBJ2-1, with 9 bases aligning to TRBD1. This CDR3 contains 16 residues. In germline, CDR1 is MGHRA, CDR2 YSYEKL. The ends lost 0 bases at V and 3 bases at J; junction bases unmatched: 3. CDR3 loop: CASSQDGGQGYNEQFF. CDR3 DNA sequence: TGCGCCAGCAGCCAAGATGGGGGACAGGGCTACAATGAGCAGTTCTTC.

For the CDR3, the DNA is TGTGCCAGCAGCCCACGAATGAAACAGGGCCGGGGAGAAGAGACCCAGTACTTC. Translated: CASSPRMKQGRGEETQYF. The rearrangement uses TRBV7-9 and TRBJ2-5, with a weak D call TRBD1 (6 bases). CDR3 length: 18 amino acids. Trimming removed 5 bases at V and 3 bases at J, with 25 bases between. Germline V lookup: CDR1 SEHNR, CDR2 FQNEAQ (reference sequence). Using reference TRBV7-9 and TRBJ2-5 for the parts outside the CDR3, the full variable domain is DTGVSQNPRHKITKRGQNVTFRCDPISEHNRLYWYRQTLGQGPEFLTYFQNEAQLEKSRLLSDRFSAERPKGSFSTLEIQRTEQGDSAMYLCASSPRMKQGRGEETQYFGPGTRLLVL.

The chain recombines TRBV9 with TRBJ2-5; 7 nucleotides line up with TRBD1. The CDR3 loop spans 14 amino acids. Germline CDR1 and CDR2: SGDLS and YYNGEE. V lost 3 bases and J lost 5; bases outside the gene matches: 7. DNA of the CDR3: TGTGCCAGCAGCGAGATGACAGGGTCGGAGACCCAGTACTTC. Its translation is CASSEMTGSETQYF.

This rearrangement joins TRBV11-2 to TRBJ1-6; possible D gene TRBD1, 6 bases. The V end lost 3 bases, the J end lost 7 bases, and 10 bases lay between the germline ends. CDR1 and CDR2 from the germline V gene are SGHAT and FQNNGV. The CDR3 spans 14 residues. In DNA, the CDR3 is TGTGCCAGCAGCTTGTTTAGGGGGAATTCACCCCTCCACTTT. This translates into CASSLFRGNSPLHF.

The rearrangement uses TRBV7-3 and TRBJ1-2; D is undetermined. V was shortened by 3 bases and J by 7 bases, with 9 bases between the two germline ends. Looked up from germline, CDR1 is SGHTA and CDR2 is FQGTGA. This CDR3 contains 12 residues. In DNA, the CDR3 is TGTGCCAGCAGCTTGGGCGGGCTTGGCTACACCTTC. This encodes CASSLGGLGYTF.

The chain joins TRBV9 to TRBJ1-2; TRBD1 agrees at 7 bases. This CDR3 has 13 residues. Germline V gene data show CDR1 as SGDLS and CDR2 as YYNGEE. Unmatched junction bases numbered 5, after V lost 3 bases and J lost 6 bases. This chain's CDR3 is CASSEIDRDGYTF. In DNA form, the CDR3 reads TGTGCCAGCAGCGAAATAGACAGGGATGGCTACACCTTC.

This clone was observed once. V usage is TRBV2 and J usage is TRBJ1-2; 7 bases align to TRBD1. Trimming took 4 bases from V and 2 from J; bases not matched to a gene: 7. Germline CDR1 SNHLY, CDR2 FYNNEI. The CDR3 consists of 15 residues. This CDR3 is CASSGGGQPNYGYTF. The CDR3 coding sequence is TGTGCCAGCAGTGGAGGGGGACAGCCGAACTATGGCTACACCTTC.

The chain has TRBV5-1 and TRBJ2-1, with TRBD2 identical over 10 bases. Unmatched junction bases numbered 17, after V lost 3 bases and J lost 5 bases. The germline V gene has CDR1 SGHRS and CDR2 YFSETQ. This CDR3 is built from 19 residues. The CDR3 reads CASSSLGGSPSGGHNEQFF. The DNA of the CDR3 is TGCGCCAGCAGCTCGTTGGGGGGAAGTCCTAGCGGGGGTCACAATGAGCAGTTCTTC.

V usage is TRBV19 and J usage is TRBJ2-3; TRBD2 might be the D (5 bases). This CDR3 has 15 residues. V dropped 1 base and J dropped 0 bases, with 8 bases sitting between them. Germline V lookup: CDR1 LNHDA, CDR2 SQIVND (reference sequence). CDR3 amino acids: CASSIGGVSTDTQYF. The CDR3 DNA is TGTGCCAGTAGTATAGGGGGAGTGAGCACAGATACGCAGTATTTT.

This rearrangement joins TRBV18 to TRBJ2-7; TRBD1 aligns across 9 bases. The CDR3 covers 14 residues. Germline V gene lookup returns CDR1 KGHSH and CDR2 LQKENI. With 3 bases clipped from V and 3 bases from J, the junction kept 3 bases outside the gene matches. CDR3 amino acids: CASSPGQGLYEQYF. The CDR3 bases are TGTGCCAGCTCACCGGGACAGGGTCTCTACGAGCAGTACTTC.

The chain has TRBV5-1 and TRBJ1-5; D gene unclear. V was clipped by 0 bases and J by 9 bases, with 16 bases between them. CDR3 size: 15 residues. Germline CDR1 is SGHRS and CDR2 is YFSETQ. The CDR3 region has the DNA TGCGCCAGCAGCTTGGACGGCCCGGGGAGTTCGCCCCAGCATTTT. It is translated as CASSLDGPGSSPQHF. Filled out from reference TRBV5-1 and TRBJ1-5, the complete variable domain reads KAGVTQTPRYLIKTRGQQVTLSCSPISGHRSVSWYQQTPGQGLQFLFEYFSETQRNKGNFPGRFSGRQFSNSRSEMNVSTLELGDSALYLCASSLDGPGSSPQHFGDGTRLSIL.

This sequence joins TRBV7-2 and TRBJ2-3; D is unresolved. CDR1 SGHTA and CDR2 FQGNSA come from the germline V gene. The CDR3 sequence is 13 residues long. V was clipped by 0 bases and J by 4 bases, with 5 bases between them. CDR3 in amino acids: CASSLADSDTQYF. CDR3 nucleotide sequence: TGTGCCAGCAGCTTAGCAGACTCAGATACGCAGTATTTT.